This T cell receptor beta chain was found in a study of sequential checkpoint blockade in melanoma. As for the study in general: Patients were randomized 1:1 to nivolumab-then-ipilimumab or ipilimumab-then-nivolumab first-line. Each arm's sequence ended with maintenance nivolumab.

Some clones are missing from TCRdb's copy, which holds only in-frame ones; the method was immunoSEQ multiplex PCR. The sample has 20,000 to 25,000 clones, around 86% seen once; the top ten hold approximately 30%. Trimming removed 1 base at V and 1 base at J, with 11 bases between. Per germline, CDR1 MNHNS and CDR2 SASEGT. The length of the CDR3 is 16 residues. Treatment of the sample: randomized to nivolumab then ipilimumab (arm A) or the reverse (arm B). DNA-damaging chemotherapy had not been given to any patient beforehand. Live CD3+CD8+ CD19− CD56− cells were sorted from PBMCs. The sequencing used CD8+ T cells sorted from blood (inferred from file names), collected from a patient given nivolumab and ipilimumab in sequence. This clonotype originated in a human donor with melanoma. The J gene is TRBJ2-1, the V gene TRBV6-1; TRBD2 is a possible D gene (6 bases). CDR3 region: CASSEVEGISYNEQFF. In nucleotides, the CDR3 is TGTGCCAGCAGTGAAGTGGAGGGAATATCCTACAATGAGCAGTTCTTC.